Listed below are T cell receptor beta chains from one sample, sequenced in a study of T cells of healthy individuals. One entry per CDR3 protein results from TCRdb running MiXCR on the 5' RACE reads. The repertoire holds nearly 100,000 distinct CDR3 sequences, with approximately 16% as singletons. Every receptor here comes from a human donor in good health. Both conserved end residues are part of each CDR3. A D gene is named only where the DNA matches it firmly. Expanded clones get a size class; other rows say once, few or many, or leave the size out.

V gene: TRBV23-1
clone size: many
J gene: TRBJ2-1
D gene: .
CDR3 DNA: TGCGCCAGCAGTCAATTTGGGACATCCTACAATGAGCAGTTCTTC
CDR3 protein: CASSQFGTSYNEQFF

V gene: TRBV18
clone size: few
J gene: TRBJ2-2
D gene: TRBD1
CDR3 DNA: TGTGCCAGCTCACCTCGATTAGGACAGGTACCGAACACCGGGGAGCTGTTTTTT
CDR3 protein: CASSPRLGQVPNTGELFF

V gene: TRBV24-1
clone size: few
J gene: TRBJ1-5
D gene: .
CDR3 DNA: TGTGCCACCAGTGATTTCCAGGGCCAGCATTTT
CDR3 protein: CATSDFQGQHF

V gene: TRBV19
clone size: .
J gene: TRBJ2-5
D gene: TRBD2
CDR3 DNA: TGTGCCAGTAGTATCGGCACTAGCGGGGGACAAGAGACCCAGTACTTC
CDR3 protein: CASSIGTSGGQETQYF

V gene: TRBV20-1
clone size: many
J gene: TRBJ2-7
D gene: .
CDR3 DNA: TGCAGTGCTAGGTCCGGTGGAGGCTCCTACGAGCAGTACTTC
CDR3 protein: CSARSGGGSYEQYF

V gene: TRBV27
clone size: .
J gene: TRBJ2-7
D gene: TRBD2
CDR3 DNA: TGTGCCAGCAGGGCTAGCGGGCGATACGAGCAGTACTTC
CDR3 protein: CASRASGRYEQYF

V gene: TRBV6-4
clone size: few
J gene: TRBJ1-2
D gene: .
CDR3 DNA: TGTGCCAGCAGTGACGGCCTCGAAAGTGGTGGCTACACCTTC
CDR3 protein: CASSDGLESGGYTF

V gene: TRBV4-3
clone size: many
J gene: TRBJ1-5
D gene: .
CDR3 DNA: TGCGCCAGCAGCCAAGACCCCGGTCAGCCCCAGCATTTT
CDR3 protein: CASSQDPGQPQHF

V gene: TRBV4-3
clone size: .
J gene: TRBJ2-3
D gene: TRBD1
CDR3 DNA: TGCGCCAGCAGCCAAGGTCCCGGGACAGCGAGGGGTGCAGATACGCAGTATTTT
CDR3 protein: CASSQGPGTARGADTQYF

V gene: TRBV20-1
clone size: few
J gene: TRBJ2-3
D gene: TRBD1
CDR3 DNA: TGCAGTGCTAGAGACCAGGGGGCCGGAGATACGCAGTATTTT
CDR3 protein: CSARDQGAGDTQYF

V gene: TRBV20-1
clone size: many
J gene: TRBJ2-1
D gene: .
CDR3 DNA: TGCAGTGCTAGAACCTCCCCCGCCTACAATGAGCAGTTCTTC
CDR3 protein: CSARTSPAYNEQFF

V gene: TRBV7-2
clone size: .
J gene: TRBJ2-5
D gene: .
CDR3 DNA: TGTGCCAGCAGCCCCCCCCCCGGGACATACGCAATTCAAGAGACCCAGTACTTC
CDR3 protein: CASSPPPGTYAIQETQYF

V gene: TRBV19
clone size: .
J gene: TRBJ2-1
D gene: TRBD1
CDR3 DNA: TGTGCCAGTAGTATGGACAGGGGTAAGTTCTTC
CDR3 protein: CASSMDRGKFF

V gene: TRBV28
clone size: .
J gene: TRBJ2-1
D gene: .
CDR3 DNA: TGTGCCAGCAGTTTTTCACCCGTGGGGCCCAACAACTACAATGAGCAGTTCTTC
CDR3 protein: CASSFSPVGPNNYNEQFF

V gene: TRBV12-3/TRBV12-4
clone size: few
J gene: TRBJ2-3
D gene: .
CDR3 DNA: TGTGCCAGCAGTTTGACGGGAGATACGCAGTATTTT
CDR3 protein: CASSLTGDTQYF

V gene: TRBV6-2/TRBV6-3
clone size: .
J gene: TRBJ2-7
D gene: .
CDR3 DNA: TGTGCCAGCAGTTACTCTCGGCTCCCAAACTACGAGCAGTACTTC
CDR3 protein: CASSYSRLPNYEQYF

V gene: TRBV24-1
clone size: many
J gene: TRBJ2-3
D gene: .
CDR3 DNA: TGTGCCACCAGTGATTGGACAGCAAGCACAGATACGCAGTATTTT
CDR3 protein: CATSDWTASTDTQYF

V gene: TRBV11-2
clone size: many
J gene: TRBJ2-4
D gene: TRBD1
CDR3 DNA: TGTGCCAGCAGCCGAACGGACAGGGCTCAGAACATTCAGTACTTC
CDR3 protein: CASSRTDRAQNIQYF

V gene: TRBV3-1
clone size: few
J gene: TRBJ2-1
D gene: .
CDR3 DNA: TGTGCCAGCAGCCTCCTCTCCTGGGTCAATGAGCAGTTCTTC
CDR3 protein: CASSLLSWVNEQFF

V gene: TRBV4-2
clone size: many
J gene: TRBJ2-2
D gene: TRBD2
CDR3 DNA: TGTGCCAGCAGCCCGGGACTAGCGGGGACGGGGGAGCTGTTTTTT
CDR3 protein: CASSPGLAGTGELFF

V gene: TRBV9
clone size: few
J gene: TRBJ2-2
D gene: .
CDR3 DNA: TGTGCCAGCAGCATGACGACACACTCCCAGCGAGACACCGGGGAGCTGTTTTTT
CDR3 protein: CASSMTTHSQRDTGELFF

V gene: TRBV5-1
clone size: many
J gene: TRBJ2-5
D gene: TRBD2
CDR3 DNA: TGCGCCAGCAGAGAACTAGCGGGACGAGAGACCCAGTACTTC
CDR3 protein: CASRELAGRETQYF